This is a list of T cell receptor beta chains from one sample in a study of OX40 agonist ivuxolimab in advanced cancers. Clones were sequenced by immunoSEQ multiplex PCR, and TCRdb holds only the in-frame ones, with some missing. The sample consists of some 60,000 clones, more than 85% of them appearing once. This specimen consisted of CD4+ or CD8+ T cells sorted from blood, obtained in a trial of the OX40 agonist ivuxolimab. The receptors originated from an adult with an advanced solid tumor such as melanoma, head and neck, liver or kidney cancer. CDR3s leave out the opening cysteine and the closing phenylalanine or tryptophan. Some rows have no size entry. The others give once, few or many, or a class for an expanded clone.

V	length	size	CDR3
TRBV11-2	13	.	ASSLDRGWTGELF
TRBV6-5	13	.	ASSQVWVMNTEAF
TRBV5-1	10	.	ASSLDRDGYT
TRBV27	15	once	ASSSIMTSGYQETQY
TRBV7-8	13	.	ASSLEGGRTGELF
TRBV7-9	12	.	ASSLFPGWYGYT
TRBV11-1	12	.	ASSLGGQPDGYT
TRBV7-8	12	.	ASSLAGGNYGYT
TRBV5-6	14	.	ASSAQEENSNQPQH
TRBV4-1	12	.	ASSRVETTGELF
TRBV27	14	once	ASSLLSPMGSTEAF
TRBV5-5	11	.	ASSLTGVYGYT
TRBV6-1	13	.	ASRRTGGYTGELF
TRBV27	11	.	ASSLTRDYGYT
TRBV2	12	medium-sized	AVRQGGVVSPLH
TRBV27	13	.	ASSPAPDFSYEQY
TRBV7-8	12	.	ASSAGLNNEKLF
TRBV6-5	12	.	ASSYLGQEGGYT
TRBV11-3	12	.	ASSLAGPNTEAF
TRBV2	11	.	ASRTGSGEKLF
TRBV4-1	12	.	ASSPGQGGYEQY
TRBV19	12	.	ASSIRDHNQPQH
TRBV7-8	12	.	ASSTGQGDYGYT
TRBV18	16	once	ASSPLPRATRSTDTQY
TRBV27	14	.	ASTFSGGQGAYEQY
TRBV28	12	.	ASSFLAGGETQY
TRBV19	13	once	ASSTNRDASQPQH
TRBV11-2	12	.	ASSSLTGGNEQF
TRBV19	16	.	ASSISPSKLQPSYEQY
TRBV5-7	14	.	ASSLDRGPVGAEAF
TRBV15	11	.	ATSRVREYEQY
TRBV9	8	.	ASSPTEAF
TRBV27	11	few	ASSSKVGQPQH
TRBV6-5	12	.	ASSYRGNTGELF
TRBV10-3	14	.	AINGGGLETYNEQF
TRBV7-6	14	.	ASSLGGVNSGNTIY
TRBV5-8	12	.	ASSPRGSAYGYT
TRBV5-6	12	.	ASSPFGGSYEQY
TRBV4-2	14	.	ASSQASGGITDTQY
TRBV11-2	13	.	ASSLVRSGYNEQF